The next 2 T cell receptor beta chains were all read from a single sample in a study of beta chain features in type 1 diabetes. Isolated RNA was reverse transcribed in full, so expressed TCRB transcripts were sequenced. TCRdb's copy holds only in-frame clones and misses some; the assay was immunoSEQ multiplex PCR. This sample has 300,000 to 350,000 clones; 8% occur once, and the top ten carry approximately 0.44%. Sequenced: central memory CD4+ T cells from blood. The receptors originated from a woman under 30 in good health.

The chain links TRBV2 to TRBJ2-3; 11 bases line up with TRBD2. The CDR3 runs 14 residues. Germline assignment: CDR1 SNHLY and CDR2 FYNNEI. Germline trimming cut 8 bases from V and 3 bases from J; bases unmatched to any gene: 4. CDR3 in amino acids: CASGRTSGTDTQYF. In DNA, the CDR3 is TGTGCCAGCGGAAGGACTAGCGGGACAGATACGCAGTATTTT.

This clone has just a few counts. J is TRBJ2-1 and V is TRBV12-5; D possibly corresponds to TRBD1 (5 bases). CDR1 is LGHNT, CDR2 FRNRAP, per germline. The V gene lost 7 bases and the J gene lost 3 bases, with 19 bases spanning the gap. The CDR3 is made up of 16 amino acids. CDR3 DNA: TGTGCTAGTGCGGTGGGTCGGACAACGAGCTACAATGAGCAGTTCTTC. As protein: CASAVGRTTSYNEQFF.